This TCR beta chain was sequenced in a study of cytomegalovirus exposure and HLA in healthy donors. Across the whole study: Within an early data release were 85 million or so unique TCRs drawn from HLA-typed donors.

A multiplex PCR was run with 60 Vbeta primers and 13 Jbeta primers. Repertoires were generated with immunoSEQ multiplex PCR, while TCRdb's copy carries only in-frame clones and drops some. The sample has around 200,000 clones, roughly 80% seen once. The sample taken for sequencing was PBMCs. The sequence was obtained from a female donor in good health and CMV-seronegative.

In DNA form, the CDR3 reads TGCGCCAGCAGCCCGGGACAGGGGAATTCACCCCTCCACTTT. It specifies CASSPGQGNSPLHF. The J gene is TRBJ1-6, the V gene TRBV5-1, with 10 bases fitting TRBD1. Trimming at V came to 4 bases and at J to 7 bases, leaving 2 bases not matched to a gene. Germline V CDR1 and CDR2: SGHRS, YFSETQ. This CDR3 region has 14 residues.